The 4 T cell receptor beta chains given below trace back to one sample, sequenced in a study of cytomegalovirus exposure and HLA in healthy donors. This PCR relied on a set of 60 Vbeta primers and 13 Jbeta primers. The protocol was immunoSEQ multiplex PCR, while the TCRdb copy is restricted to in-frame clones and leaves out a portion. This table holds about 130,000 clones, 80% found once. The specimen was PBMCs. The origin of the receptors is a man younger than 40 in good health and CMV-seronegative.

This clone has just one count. The DNA for the CDR3 is TGCGCCAGCAGCCTTGACACCTTTAACTATGGCTACACCTTC. Translated: CASSLDTFNYGYTF. The V call is TRBV5-1, the J call TRBJ1-2; D is unclear. The CDR3 extends over 14 amino acids. The V gene's germline CDR1 is SGHRS and CDR2 YFSETQ. Trimming removed 4 bases from V and 1 base from J, with 11 bases in between.

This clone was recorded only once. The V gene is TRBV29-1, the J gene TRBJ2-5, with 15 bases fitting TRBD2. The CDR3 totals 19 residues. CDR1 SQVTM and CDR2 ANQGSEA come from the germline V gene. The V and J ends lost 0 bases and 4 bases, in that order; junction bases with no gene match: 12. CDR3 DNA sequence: TGCAGCGTTGAAGACCCACGGACTAGCGGGAGGGAGGTTTTAGAGACCCAGTACTTC. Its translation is CSVEDPRTSGREVLETQYF. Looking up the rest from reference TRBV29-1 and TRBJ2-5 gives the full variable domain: SAVISQKPSRDICQRGTSLTIQCQVDSQVTMMFWYRQQPGQSLTLIATANQGSEATYESGFVIDKFPISRPNLTFSTLTVSNMSPEDSSIYLCSVEDPRTSGREVLETQYFGPGTRLLVL.

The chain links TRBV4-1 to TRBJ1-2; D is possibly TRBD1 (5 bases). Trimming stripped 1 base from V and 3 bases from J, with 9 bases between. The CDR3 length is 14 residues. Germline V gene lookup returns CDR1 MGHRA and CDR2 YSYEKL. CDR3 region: CASSQVTDHYGYTF. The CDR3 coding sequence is TGCGCCAGCAGCCAAGTGACAGACCACTATGGCTACACCTTC.

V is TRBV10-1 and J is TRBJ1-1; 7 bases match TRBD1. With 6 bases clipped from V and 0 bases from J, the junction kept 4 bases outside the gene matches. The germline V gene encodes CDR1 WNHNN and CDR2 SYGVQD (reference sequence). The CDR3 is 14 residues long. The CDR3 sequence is CASSRDSVNTEAFF. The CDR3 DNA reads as TGCGCCAGCAGCCGGGACAGCGTGAACACTGAAGCTTTCTTT.